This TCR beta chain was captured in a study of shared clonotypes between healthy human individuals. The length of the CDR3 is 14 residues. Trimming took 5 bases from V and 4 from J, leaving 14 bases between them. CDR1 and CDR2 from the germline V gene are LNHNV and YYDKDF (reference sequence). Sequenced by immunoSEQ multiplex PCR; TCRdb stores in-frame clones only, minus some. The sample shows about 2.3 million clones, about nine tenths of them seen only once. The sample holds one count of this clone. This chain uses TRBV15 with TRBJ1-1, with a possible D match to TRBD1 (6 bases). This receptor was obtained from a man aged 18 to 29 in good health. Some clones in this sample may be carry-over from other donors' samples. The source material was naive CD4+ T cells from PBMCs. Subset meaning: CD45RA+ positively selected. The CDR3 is CATSGGLGLTEAFF. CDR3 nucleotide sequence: TGTGCCACCAGCGGGGGGCTCGGTCTCACTGAAGCTTTCTTT.